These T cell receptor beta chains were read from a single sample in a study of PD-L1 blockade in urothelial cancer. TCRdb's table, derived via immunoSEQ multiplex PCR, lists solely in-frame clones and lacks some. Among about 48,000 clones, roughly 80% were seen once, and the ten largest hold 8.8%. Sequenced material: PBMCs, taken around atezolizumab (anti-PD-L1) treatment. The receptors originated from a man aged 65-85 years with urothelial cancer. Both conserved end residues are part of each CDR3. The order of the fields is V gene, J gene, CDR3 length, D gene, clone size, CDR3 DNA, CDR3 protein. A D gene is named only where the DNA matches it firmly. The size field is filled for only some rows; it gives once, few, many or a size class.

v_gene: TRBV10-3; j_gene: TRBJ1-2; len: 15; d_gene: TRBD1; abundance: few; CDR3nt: TGTGCCATCAGGACCACAGGGGAAGGGAACTATGGCTACACCTTC; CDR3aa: CAIRTTGEGNYGYTF
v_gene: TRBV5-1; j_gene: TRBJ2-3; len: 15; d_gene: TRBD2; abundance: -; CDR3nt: TGCGCCAGCAGCTTGAAACTAGCGGACTCGGATACGCAGTATTTT; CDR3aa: CASSLKLADSDTQYF
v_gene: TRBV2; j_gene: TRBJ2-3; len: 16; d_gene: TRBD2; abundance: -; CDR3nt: TGTGCCAGCAGACTATCTAGCGGGAGTATCCCAGATACGCAGTATTTT; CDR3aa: CASRLSSGSIPDTQYF
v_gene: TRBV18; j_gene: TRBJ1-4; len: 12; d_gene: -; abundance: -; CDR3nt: TGTGCCAGCTCACCGGAGCAGGGCTTACTGTTTTTT; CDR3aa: CASSPEQGLLFF
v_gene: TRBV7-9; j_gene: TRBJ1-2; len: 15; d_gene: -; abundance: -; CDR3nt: TGTGCCAGCAGCTTAGACGACGCCGGGTTATATGGCTACACCTTC; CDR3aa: CASSLDDAGLYGYTF
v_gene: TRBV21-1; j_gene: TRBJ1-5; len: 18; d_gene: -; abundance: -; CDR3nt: TGTGCCAGCAGCAAAGTTCCCCGGGACAGGGGACGCAATCAGCCCCAGCATTTT; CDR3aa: CASSKVPRDRGRNQPQHF
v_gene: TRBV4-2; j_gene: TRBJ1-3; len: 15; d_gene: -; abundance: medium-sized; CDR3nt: TGTGCCAGCAGCCAAGTAACGGGGTGGGGAAACACCATATATTTT; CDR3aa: CASSQVTGWGNTIYF
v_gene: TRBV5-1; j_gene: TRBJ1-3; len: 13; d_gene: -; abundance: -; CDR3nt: TGCGCCAGCAGCTTTTCCGGGGAGGACACCATATATTTT; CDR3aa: CASSFSGEDTIYF
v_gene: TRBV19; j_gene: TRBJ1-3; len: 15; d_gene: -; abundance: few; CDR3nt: TGTGCCAGTAGTTCCTTCTTAGGACTCGAAAACACCATATATTTT; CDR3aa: CASSSFLGLENTIYF
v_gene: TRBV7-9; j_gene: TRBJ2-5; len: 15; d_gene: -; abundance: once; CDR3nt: TGTGCCAGCAGTCCCAGTGGGAGGCCACAAGAGACCCAGTACTTC; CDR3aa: CASSPSGRPQETQYF
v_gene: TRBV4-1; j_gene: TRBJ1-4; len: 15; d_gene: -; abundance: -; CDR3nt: TGCGCCAGCAGCCAACGACAGTGGACTAATGAAAAACTGTTTTTT; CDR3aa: CASSQRQWTNEKLFF
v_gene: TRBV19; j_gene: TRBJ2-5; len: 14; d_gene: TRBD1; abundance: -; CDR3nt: TGTGCCAGTAGTATAAGGGGGCGGTCAGAGACCCAGTACTTC; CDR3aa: CASSIRGRSETQYF
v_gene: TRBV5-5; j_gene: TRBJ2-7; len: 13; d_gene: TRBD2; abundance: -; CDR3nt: TGTGCCAGCAGCTTGCCTAGCGGGAACGAGCAGTACTTC; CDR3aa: CASSLPSGNEQYF